One sample yielded the 10 T cell receptor beta chains listed below, sequenced in a study of T cell responses to AZD1222 COVID-19 vaccine. Assay: immunoSEQ multiplex PCR; the TCRdb copy retains only in-frame clones and omits some. The sample contains about 100,000 clones, approximately 91% of which appear only once. Material: peripheral blood, obtained on day 0 of AZD1222 vaccination. These TCRs come from an adult in good health.

The gene calls are TRBV19 and TRBJ1-4, with D tentatively TRBD1 (6 bases). Trimming stripped 4 bases from V and 5 bases from J, with 17 bases between. The CDR3 has 16 residues. Germline CDR1 reads LNHDA; CDR2 reads SQIVND (reference sequence). The CDR3 coding sequence is TGTGCCAGTAGTACCTATCAGACAGGACGAAATGAAAAACTGTTTTTT. Encoded protein: CASSTYQTGRNEKLFF.

V is TRBV19 and J is TRBJ1-6; TRBD1 matches at 7 bases. After removal of 6 bases from V and 6 bases from J, the junction contained 5 bases not matched to a gene. The CDR3 totals 14 residues. Looked up from germline, CDR1 is LNHDA and CDR2 is SQIVND (reference sequence). CDR3 coding DNA: TGTGCCAGTAGCGACAGGGTTCGTAATTCACCCCTCCACTTT. Translating it yields CASSDRVRNSPLHF. Using reference TRBV19 and TRBJ1-6 for the parts outside the CDR3, the full variable domain is DGGITQSPKYLFRKEGQNVTLSCEQNLNHDAMYWYRQDPGQGLRLIYYSQIVNDFQKGDIAEGYSVSREKKESFPLTVTSAQKNPTAFYLCASSDRVRNSPLHFGNGTRLTVT.

About this clone: Because the CDR3's place on the DNA is in doubt, the DNA is left out and the CDR3 is given as listed by TCRdb. The chain links TRBV12-3 or TRBV12-4 to TRBJ2-1. Both ends counted, the CDR3 spans 13 residues. Here the CDR3 reads CASSFGPGNEQFF.

This chain links TRBV19 with TRBJ1-2; the match to TRBD1 covers 8 bases. This CDR3 has 14 amino acids. Per the germline V gene, CDR1 is LNHDA and CDR2 is SQIVND (reference sequence). V was clipped by 7 bases and J by 7 bases; unmatched bases: 11. The CDR3 DNA follows: TGTGCCAGTACCGTGGACAGGGATTCATTTGGCTACACCTTC. It codes for CASTVDRDSFGYTF.

The chain employs TRBV7-6 and TRBJ1-1; 7 bases line up with TRBD1. The CDR3 runs 16 residues. Germline-derived CDR1 and CDR2 are SGHVS and FNYEAQ. V was pared by 1 base and J by 3 bases, with 8 bases of the junction left unmatched. The CDR3 region has the DNA TGTGCCAGCAGCTTAGGAGGCAGGGGGTGGCACACTGAAGCTTTCTTT. Translated: CASSLGGRGWHTEAFF. Full variable domain (remainder filled in from reference TRBV7-6 and TRBJ1-1): GAGVSQSPRYKVTKRGQDVALRCDPISGHVSLYWYRQALGQGPEFLTYFNYEAQQDKSGLPNDRFSAERPEGSISTLTIQRTEQRDSAMYRCASSLGGRGWHTEAFFGQGTRLTVV.

This chain connects TRBV14 to TRBJ2-3; TRBD1 might be the D (5 bases). The V and J ends lost 4 bases and 0 bases respectively, with 11 bases between them. CDR1 is SGHDN and CDR2 is FVKESK in the germline V gene. This CDR3 spans 15 amino acids. The CDR3 spells CASSLLGLSTDTQYF. The CDR3 coding sequence is TGTGCCAGCAGCCTTCTGGGGCTCAGCACAGATACGCAGTATTTT.

This chain joins TRBV7-8 and TRBJ2-7; 7 positions agree with TRBD2. CDR1 SGHVS and CDR2 FQNEAQ come from the germline V gene. The V and J ends lost 5 bases and 5 bases, in that order; junction bases with no gene match: 12. The CDR3 totals 15 residues. The CDR3 protein is CASSRTSVWVDEQYF. The CDR3 bases are TGTGCCAGCAGCCGTACTAGCGTCTGGGTCGACGAGCAGTACTTC.

V is TRBV10-3 and J is TRBJ1-3, with 8 nucleotides matching TRBD1. Germline-derived CDR1 and CDR2 are ENHRY and SYGVKD. This CDR3 spans 17 amino acids. With V trimmed by 6 bases and J by 0 bases, 10 bases remained unmatched. The CDR3 DNA reads TGTGCCATCAGGGGGAGTGAGGGACAGGACTCTGGAAACACCATATATTTT. This translates into CAIRGSEGQDSGNTIYF.

The chain employs TRBV9 and TRBJ2-1, with 9 bases fitting TRBD2. The V gene's germline CDR1 is SGDLS and CDR2 YYNGEE. V shed 0 bases, J shed 2 bases, and the junction held 3 bases outside the gene matches. The CDR3 runs to 16 residues. The CDR3 bases are TGTGCCAGCAGCGTAGAAGGCGGGAGGGCCTACAATGAGCAGTTCTTC. Translated, it gives CASSVEGGRAYNEQFF.

This rearrangement joins TRBV7-8 to TRBJ1-2; D remains ambiguous. Trimming left V 7 bases short and J 7 bases short, with 25 bases between. The germline V gene has CDR1 SGHVS and CDR2 FQNEAQ. The CDR3 runs 16 residues. In nucleotides, the CDR3 is TGTGCCAGCACCCCCATGATCCGGGCTAAGGCGAGTGGCTACACCTTC. Translation gives CASTPMIRAKASGYTF.